The 32 T cell receptor beta chains presented below share a single source sample, sequenced in a study of control samples from healthy donors and cancer patients. TCRdb's copy holds only in-frame clones and misses some; the assay was immunoSEQ multiplex PCR. This sample yields under 60,000 clones, of which 94% are seen a single time; around 4% belongs to the top ten. The sample consisted of blood. The receptor source for this set is a man aged 30 to 45 in good health.

The chain couples TRBV19 to TRBJ2-1, with 8 bases aligning to TRBD2. The CDR3 is made up of 15 amino acids. J was trimmed by 6 bases and V by 4 bases; bases with no gene match: 8. Germline V lookup: CDR1 LNHDA, CDR2 SQIVND (reference sequence). The CDR3 coding sequence is TGTGCCAGTAGTACCGCGGGACTAGTCGGCAATGAGCAGTTCTTC. Translated, it gives CASSTAGLVGNEQFF.

This chain joins TRBV6-1 and TRBJ1-2; 8 bases align to TRBD1. Germline trimming cut 1 base from V and 4 bases from J; bases unmatched to any gene: 2. The CDR3 loop spans 14 amino acids. CDR1 is MNHNS, CDR2 SASEGT, per germline. The CDR3 loop is CASSEDRGTYGYTF. The CDR3 nucleotides read TGTGCCAGCAGTGAAGACAGGGGGACCTATGGCTACACCTTC.

The V and J genes are TRBV4-3 and TRBJ1-3; D not certain. Between the trimmed V and J ends, which lost 4 bases and 8 bases, there was a span of 9 bases. Germline V gene sequence: CDR1 LGHNA, CDR2 YSLEER. The CDR3 spans 12 residues. In DNA, the CDR3 is TGCGCCAGCAGCCTAACGAGGGACACCATATATTTT. Protein sequence: CASSLTRDTIYF.

The chain combines TRBV2 with TRBJ2-7; TRBD2 aligns across 9 bases. CDR3 size: 14 residues. In germline, CDR1 is SNHLY, CDR2 FYNNEI. Trimming at V came to 6 bases and at J to 6 bases, leaving 9 bases not matched to a gene. CDR3 DNA sequence: TGTGCCAGCAGCCTCGGACTAGCGAGATCCGAGCAGTACTTC. Its translation is CASSLGLARSEQYF.

The CDR3 spells CAGGSGYEQYF. CDR3 in DNA: TGTGCCGGGGGGTCCGGGTACGAGCAGTACTTC. J is TRBJ2-7 and V is TRBV7-9; perhaps TRBD2 as D (6 bases). This CDR3 spans 11 amino acids. CDR1 is SEHNR, CDR2 FQNEAQ, per germline (reference sequence). V was cut by 11 bases and J by 4 bases, with 12 bases left in between. The full variable domain, rest sourced from reference TRBV7-9 and TRBJ2-7, is DTGVSQNPRHKITKRGQNVTFRCDPISEHNRLYWYRQTLGQGPEFLTYFQNEAQLEKSRLLSDRFSAERPKGSFSTLEIQRTEQGDSAMYLCAGGSGYEQYFGPGTRLTVT.

The rearrangement links TRBV2 to TRBJ2-1, with 14 bases fitting TRBD2. CDR3 size: 18 residues. Germline assignment: CDR1 SNHLY and CDR2 FYNNEI. The J segment lost 1 base and the V segment lost 3 bases, leaving 5 bases of the junction unmatched. Here the CDR3 DNA reads TGTGCCAGCAGTGATGTCGGACTAGCGGGAGGATCCTACAATGAGCAGTTCTTC. Its protein product is CASSDVGLAGGSYNEQFF.

The chain uses TRBV27 and TRBJ1-3; D perhaps matches TRBD1 (6 bases). The germline V gene has CDR1 MNHEY and CDR2 SMNVEV (reference sequence). V lost 6 bases to trimming and J lost 1 base, with 13 bases between them. CDR3 size: 15 residues. The CDR3 is CASSSGDGSGNTIYF. CDR3 bases: TGTGCCAGCAGCTCAGGGGACGGGTCTGGAAACACCATATATTTT.

The rearrangement uses TRBV11-2 and TRBJ2-2; the D gene is possibly TRBD2 (6 bases). Germline loops: CDR1 SGHAT, CDR2 FQNNGV. The CDR3 is made up of 12 amino acids. Trimming took 9 bases from V and 5 from J, leaving 10 bases between them. CDR3 amino acids: CASARGTGELFF. The CDR3 coding sequence is TGTGCCAGTGCTCGGGGGACCGGGGAGCTGTTTTTT. Complete variable domain (other parts from reference TRBV11-2 and TRBJ2-2): EAGVAQSPRYKIIEKRQSVAFWCNPISGHATLYWYQQILGQGPKLLIQFQNNGVVDDSQLPKDRFSAERLKGVDSTLKIQPAKLEDSAVYLCASARGTGELFFGEGSRLTVL.

The chain links TRBV6-5 to TRBJ1-2; D is unclear. The CDR3 contains 15 residues. Germline CDR1 is MNHEY and CDR2 is SVGAGI. Deletions cut 0 bases from V and 0 bases from J, with 8 bases between. In nucleotides, the CDR3 is TGTGCCAGCAGTTACTCTGAGGGCTCTAACTATGGCTACACCTTC. Encoded protein: CASSYSEGSNYGYTF.

This chain joins TRBV11-3 and TRBJ2-2; 9 bases map to TRBD2. The CDR3 runs 19 residues. V was pared by 5 bases and J by 3 bases, with 16 bases of the junction left unmatched. Germline CDR1 is SGHNT and CDR2 is YENEEA. As DNA, the CDR3 is TGTGCCAGCAGCCAGTCATGGCGGGGGGGCTTATCGCACACCGGGGAGCTGTTTTTT. Protein product: CASSQSWRGGLSHTGELFF.

This chain links TRBV6-2 or TRBV6-3 with TRBJ1-1, with D possibly matching TRBD1 (6 bases). Per germline, CDR1 MNHEY and CDR2 SVGEGT. This CDR3 is built from 14 residues. Trimming removed 4 bases from V and 3 bases from J, with 12 bases in between. CDR3 nucleotide sequence: TGTGCCAGCAGTTCGCCACCAGGGGACACTGAAGCTTTCTTT. This translates into CASSSPPGDTEAFF.

The chain is built from TRBV10-1 and TRBJ1-3; no firm D call. V was shortened by 0 bases and J by 4 bases, with 10 bases between the two germline ends. This CDR3 is built from 15 residues. The germline CDR1 and CDR2 sequences are WNHNN and SYGVQD (reference sequence). The CDR3 bases are TGCGCCAGCAGTGAGTCGGGTTCGCCCGGAAACACCATATATTTT. Amino acid sequence: CASSESGSPGNTIYF.

The J gene is TRBJ1-2, the V gene TRBV7-3; D is ambiguous. The germline V gene has CDR1 SGHTA and CDR2 FQGTGA. CDR3 length: 14 residues. Deletions cut 5 bases from V and 10 bases from J, with 20 bases between. DNA for the CDR3: TGTGCCAGCAGCAATACGGGCTACGAGGGCGACTACACCTTC. This gives the protein CASSNTGYEGDYTF.

The rearrangement uses TRBV9 and TRBJ2-7; D remains unclear. The CDR3 has 14 amino acids. V dropped 1 base and J dropped 1 base, with 9 bases sitting between them. Germline V gene data show CDR1 as SGDLS and CDR2 as YYNGEE. CDR3 amino acids: CASSVRAASYEQYF. In DNA form, the CDR3 reads TGTGCCAGCAGCGTACGGGCAGCTTCCTACGAGCAGTACTTC.

V usage is TRBV9 and J usage is TRBJ2-7, with D possibly being TRBD1 or TRBD2 (6 bases each). Germline values: CDR1 SGDLS, CDR2 YYNGEE. This CDR3 is built from 15 residues. The ends were cut back, 0 bases at V and 3 bases at J, with 13 bases in the middle. The CDR3 protein is CASSVGGGGGYEQYF. The CDR3 DNA follows: TGTGCCAGCAGCGTAGGAGGAGGGGGAGGCTACGAGCAGTACTTC.

The chain combines TRBV9 with TRBJ2-1, with TRBD2 matching over 9 bases. The CDR3 has 18 amino acids. V dropped 2 bases and J dropped 4; count of bases not matched to a gene: 13. Germline CDR1 is SGDLS and CDR2 is YYNGEE. The CDR3 sequence is CASSVMGTSFSLYNEQFF. The CDR3, as DNA: TGTGCCAGCAGCGTCATGGGGACTAGCTTCTCCCTATACAATGAGCAGTTCTTC.

The rearrangement links TRBV3-1 (or the pseudogene TRBV3-2) to TRBJ1-3; D is undetermined. V lost 4 bases, J lost 0 bases, and 7 bases lay in between. This CDR3 spans 14 amino acids. Germline assignment: CDR1 LGHDT and CDR2 YNNKEL (reference sequence). Here the CDR3 DNA reads TGTGCCAGCAGCCGCCAGGACTCTGGAAACACCATATATTTT. Its protein is CASSRQDSGNTIYF.

The gene calls are TRBV27 and TRBJ1-1; D is ambiguous. Germline CDR1 and CDR2: MNHEY and SMNVEV (reference sequence). The CDR3 length is 12 residues. Trimming removed 5 bases from V and 3 bases from J, with 7 bases in between. The CDR3 spells CASSAGYTEAFF. CDR3 sequence (DNA): TGTGCCAGCAGTGCAGGCTACACTGAAGCTTTCTTT.

A single count supports this clone. V gene TRBV19 combines with J gene TRBJ2-3; D possibly uses TRBD1 or TRBD2 (5 bases each). This CDR3 comprises 16 residues. V was clipped by 0 bases and J by 3 bases, with 13 bases between them. Germline-derived CDR1 and CDR2 are LNHDA and SQIVND (reference sequence). The CDR3 DNA sequence: TGTGCCAGTAGTATAGATCCGAGGGGCTGGACAGATACGCAGTATTTT. It yields the protein CASSIDPRGWTDTQYF.

CDR3 loop: CASSQDSQAFF. As DNA, the CDR3 is TGTGCCAGCAGCCAAGATAGCCAAGCTTTCTTT. The chain couples TRBV3-1 (or the pseudogene TRBV3-2) to TRBJ1-1; D unresolved. Germline CDR1 LGHDT, CDR2 YNNKEL (reference sequence). The CDR3 runs to 11 residues. Deletions cut 0 bases from V and 9 bases from J, with 5 bases between.

The chain employs TRBV4-1 and TRBJ2-1, with D perhaps TRBD2 (5 bases). There are 18 residues in the CDR3. Germline CDR1 is MGHRA and CDR2 is YSYEKL. V was pared by 0 bases and J by 5 bases, with 20 bases between. CDR3 protein: CASSQDRFTASLNNEQFF. DNA for the CDR3: TGCGCCAGCAGCCAAGATCGTTTTACGGCTAGCCTCAACAATGAGCAGTTCTTC.

V usage is TRBV19 and J usage is TRBJ1-6, with D perhaps matching TRBD1 (5 bases). There are 14 residues in the CDR3. CDR1 LNHDA and CDR2 SQIVND come from the germline V gene (reference sequence). This chain's CDR3 is CTTGRQTYNSPLHF. The CDR3 DNA sequence: TGTACCACCGGCCGACAGACCTATAATTCACCCCTCCACTTT.

This clone has a handful of counts. The chain is built from TRBV30 and TRBJ1-6; D remains ambiguous. Trimming pared 7 bases from V and 7 bases from J, leaving 11 bases between. Germline CDR1 is GTSNPN and CDR2 is SVGIG (reference sequence). CDR3 length: 12 amino acids. The CDR3 spells CASRVLNSPLHF. In nucleotides, the CDR3 is TGTGCCTCCCGGGTCCTCAATTCACCCCTCCACTTT.

This clone has just one count. The rearrangement links TRBV7-3 to TRBJ2-5; D is undetermined. The germline V gene has CDR1 SGHTA and CDR2 FQGTGA. V was clipped by 8 bases and J by 4 bases, with 11 bases between them. The CDR3 extends over 12 amino acids. In DNA, the CDR3 is TGTGCCAGCGCCGGGTACGGAGAGACCCAGTACTTC. Its translation: CASAGYGETQYF.

V usage is TRBV25-1 and J usage is TRBJ1-2; a possible D gene is TRBD1 (5 bases). Between the trimmed V and J ends, which lost 0 bases and 8 bases, there was a span of 22 bases. CDR1 is MGHDK and CDR2 is SYGVNS in the germline V gene. The CDR3 length is 17 residues. The CDR3 reads CASSEYSQTQVLGGYTF. CDR3 sequence (DNA): TGTGCCAGCAGTGAATATTCTCAGACACAGGTCCTGGGGGGCTACACCTTC.

Here the CDR3 reads CASSSPTSGSYNEQFF. In DNA form, the CDR3 reads TGTGCCAGCAGTTCCCCGACTAGCGGGTCTTACAATGAGCAGTTCTTC. The rearrangement links TRBV27 to TRBJ2-1; TRBD2 matches at 10 bases. The junction had 7 bases not matched to a gene; V was cut back by 4 bases and J by 4 bases. CDR1 and CDR2 from the germline V gene are MNHEY and SMNVEV (reference sequence). The CDR3 extends over 16 amino acids.

The chain employs TRBV4-3 and TRBJ1-1; D perhaps matches TRBD1 (5 bases). CDR3 length: 14 residues. Germline V gene data show CDR1 as LGHNA and CDR2 as YSLEER. Trimming pared 0 bases from V and 6 bases from J, leaving 11 bases between. In DNA form, the CDR3 reads TGCGCCAGCAGCCAAGATGCGGCAGGGTCTGAAGCTTTCTTT. Translation gives CASSQDAAGSEAFF.

The gene calls are TRBV11-2 and TRBJ1-1; D not resolved. Trimming stripped 3 bases from V and 2 bases from J, with 13 bases between. CDR3 length equals 15 residues. Germline values: CDR1 SGHAT, CDR2 FQNNGV. The CDR3 bases are TGTGCCAGCAGCTTGAGCGAGGGATTAAACACTGAAGCTTTCTTT. This gives the protein CASSLSEGLNTEAFF.

J is TRBJ2-7 and V is TRBV20-1, with 10 nucleotides matching TRBD1. Germline CDR1 DFQATT, CDR2 SNEGSKA (reference sequence). The CDR3 loop spans 16 amino acids. J lost 2 bases, V lost 3 bases, and 10 bases had no gene match. CDR3 sequence: CSASIAGTGDTYEQYF. The CDR3 coding sequence is TGCAGTGCTAGTATCGCGGGGACAGGGGATACCTACGAGCAGTACTTC.

This clone was seen a single time. The rearrangement uses TRBV9 and TRBJ2-5, with 7 bases fitting TRBD2. The CDR3 has 16 amino acids. Germline V gene sequence: CDR1 SGDLS, CDR2 YYNGEE. V was pared by 4 bases and J by 2 bases, with 11 bases of the junction left unmatched. CDR3 protein: CASSLPMGGTQETQYF. DNA for the CDR3: TGTGCCAGCAGCCTCCCAATGGGGGGGACTCAAGAGACCCAGTACTTC.

This chain joins TRBV7-9 and TRBJ2-2, with 10 bases aligning to TRBD1. V gave up 4 bases and J gave up 3 bases; unmatched junction bases: 5. This CDR3 is built from 16 residues. The germline V gene has CDR1 SEHNR and CDR2 FQNEAQ (reference sequence). The CDR3 nucleotides are TGTGCCAGCAGCTCACCGGGACAGGGGTACACCGGGGAGCTGTTTTTT. This gives the protein CASSSPGQGYTGELFF. Based on the CDR3 plus reference TRBV7-9 and TRBJ2-2, the full variable domain is DTGVSQNPRHKITKRGQNVTFRCDPISEHNRLYWYRQTLGQGPEFLTYFQNEAQLEKSRLLSDRFSAERPKGSFSTLEIQRTEQGDSAMYLCASSSPGQGYTGELFFGEGSRLTVL.

In this sample, this clone turned up once. The chain has TRBV25-1 and TRBJ2-2; D unresolved. The germline gives CDR1 MGHDK, CDR2 SYGVNS. The CDR3 has 16 residues. V was trimmed by 2 bases and J by 6 bases, leaving 16 bases between them. The CDR3 loop is CASSERLGGYSGELFF. The CDR3 coding sequence is TGTGCCAGCAGTGAAAGACTGGGCGGCTACTCCGGGGAGCTGTTTTTT.